The entry that follows covers one TCR beta chain sequence. What it recognizes is unknown. The sample comes from a study of PD-1 blockade in classical Hodgkin lymphoma. No patient escaped relapse after autologous stem cell transplantation, and brentuximab vedotin exposure varied. Study results and limitations: Nivolumab starters within 1 year of ASCT were excluded.

V lost 3 bases and J lost 0, with 6 bases in between. The germline CDR1 and CDR2 sequences are MNHEY and SMNVEV (reference sequence). There are 15 residues in the CDR3. Only in-frame clones appear in the TCRdb table, and some are missing; sequencing was by immunoSEQ multiplex PCR. The sample includes around 30,000 clones, 80% to 90% of them seen just once. The chain uses TRBV27 and TRBJ1-6; D is undetermined. Sample: peripheral blood mononuclear cells (PBMCs), taken at baseline. This receptor was taken from a human donor with classical Hodgkin lymphoma. CDR3 in DNA: TGTGCCAGCAGTTTGGAGAGCTCCTATAATTCACCCCTCCACTTT. Encoded protein: CASSLESSYNSPLHF.